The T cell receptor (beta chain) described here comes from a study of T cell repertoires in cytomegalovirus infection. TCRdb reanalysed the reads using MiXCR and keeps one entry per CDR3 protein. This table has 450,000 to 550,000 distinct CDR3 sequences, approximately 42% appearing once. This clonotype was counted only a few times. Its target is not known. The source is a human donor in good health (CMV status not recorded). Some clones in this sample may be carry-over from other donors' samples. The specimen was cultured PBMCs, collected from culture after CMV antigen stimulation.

The CDR3 DNA follows: TGTGCCAGCCGGGCGGATAGCTCCTACAATGAGCAGTTCTTC. Translating gives CASRADSSYNEQFF. V and J are TRBV27 and TRBJ2-1, with D unresolved. This CDR3 is 14 amino acids long. Trimming shortened V by 8 bases and J by 0 bases, and 11 bases separated the two germline ends. Germline CDR1 is MNHEY and CDR2 is SMNVEV (reference sequence).